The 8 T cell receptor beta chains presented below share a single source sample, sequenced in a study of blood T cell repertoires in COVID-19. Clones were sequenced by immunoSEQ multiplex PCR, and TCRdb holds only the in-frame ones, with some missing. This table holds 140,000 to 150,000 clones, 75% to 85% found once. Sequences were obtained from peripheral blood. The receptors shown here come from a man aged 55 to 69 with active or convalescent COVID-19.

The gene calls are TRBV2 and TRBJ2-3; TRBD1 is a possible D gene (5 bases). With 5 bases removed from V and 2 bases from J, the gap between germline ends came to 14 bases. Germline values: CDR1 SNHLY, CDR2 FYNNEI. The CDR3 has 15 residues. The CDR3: CASSRTPRPTDTQYF. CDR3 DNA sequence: TGTGCCAGCAGTCGGACACCCCGGCCCACAGATACGCAGTATTTT.

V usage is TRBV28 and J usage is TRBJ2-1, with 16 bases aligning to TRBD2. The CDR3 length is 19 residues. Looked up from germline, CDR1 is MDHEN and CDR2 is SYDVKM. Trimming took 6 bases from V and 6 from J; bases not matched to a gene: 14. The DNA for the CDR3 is TGTGCCAGCAGGTCCGATGGGGGACTAGCGGGAGGGTGGGTCAATGAGCAGTTCTTC. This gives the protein CASRSDGGLAGGWVNEQFF.

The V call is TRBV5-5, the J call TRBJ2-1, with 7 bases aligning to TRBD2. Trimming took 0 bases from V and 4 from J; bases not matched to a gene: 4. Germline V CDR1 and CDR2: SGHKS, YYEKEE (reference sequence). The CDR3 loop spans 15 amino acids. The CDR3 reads CASSLAAGPYNEQFF. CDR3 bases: TGTGCCAGCAGCTTGGCAGCGGGACCTTACAATGAGCAGTTCTTC.

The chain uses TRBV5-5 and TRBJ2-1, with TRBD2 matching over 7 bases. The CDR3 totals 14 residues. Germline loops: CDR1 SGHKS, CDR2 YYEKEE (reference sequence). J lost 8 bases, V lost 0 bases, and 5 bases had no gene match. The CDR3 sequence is CASSLVMREHEQFF. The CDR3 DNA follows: TGTGCCAGCAGCTTGGTTATGCGGGAGCATGAGCAGTTCTTC.

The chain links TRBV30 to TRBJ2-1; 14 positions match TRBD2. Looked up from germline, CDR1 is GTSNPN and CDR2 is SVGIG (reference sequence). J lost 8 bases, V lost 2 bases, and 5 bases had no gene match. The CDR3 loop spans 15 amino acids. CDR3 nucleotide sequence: TGTGCCTGGAGTAGGGGACTAGCGGGAGTGGATGAGCAGTTCTTC. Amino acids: CAWSRGLAGVDEQFF.

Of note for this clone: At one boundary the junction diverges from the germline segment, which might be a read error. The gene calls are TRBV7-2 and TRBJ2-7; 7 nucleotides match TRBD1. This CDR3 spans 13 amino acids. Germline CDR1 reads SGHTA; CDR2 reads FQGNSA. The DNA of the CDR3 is TGTGCCAGCAGCGGCCGGGACAGAAGTCCGGTAAACTTC. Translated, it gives CASSGRDRSPVNF.

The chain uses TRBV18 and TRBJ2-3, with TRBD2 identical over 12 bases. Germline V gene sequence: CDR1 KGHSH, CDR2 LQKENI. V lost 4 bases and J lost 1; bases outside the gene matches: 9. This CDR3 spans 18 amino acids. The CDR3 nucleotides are TGTGCCAGCTCACGGACTAGCGGGGATACCGGAGGCACAGATACGCAGTATTTT. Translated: CASSRTSGDTGGTDTQYF.

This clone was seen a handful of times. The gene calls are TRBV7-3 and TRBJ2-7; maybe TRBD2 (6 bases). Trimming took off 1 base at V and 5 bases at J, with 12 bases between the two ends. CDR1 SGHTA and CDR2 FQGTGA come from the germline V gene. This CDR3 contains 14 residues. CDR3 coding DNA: TGTGCCAGCAGCTTAATTGGAGGGGACCACGAGCAGTACTTC. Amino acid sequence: CASSLIGGDHEQYF.